The 18 T cell receptor beta chains below come from one sample, sequenced in a study of blood T cell repertoires in COVID-19. Profiling relied on immunoSEQ multiplex PCR, and the TCRdb table lists in-frame clones only, not all of them. The sample lists about 410,000 clones, around 91% seen once, with 0.6% to 0.7% in the top ten. What was sequenced was PBMCs or T cells enriched from blood (not recorded which). The receptors originated from a man between 18 and 29 years old who had recovered from COVID-19.

The rearrangement uses TRBV5-1 and TRBJ2-2; D may be TRBD2 (6 bases). The CDR3 runs 14 residues. V lost 0 bases to trimming and J lost 7 bases, with 10 bases between them. In germline, CDR1 is SGHRS, CDR2 YFSETQ. The CDR3 region is CASSLDGGSGELFF. The CDR3 nucleotides are TGCGCCAGCAGCTTGGACGGGGGAAGCGGGGAGCTGTTTTTT.

This clone showed up many times. The J gene is TRBJ2-1, the V gene TRBV4-2; D not certain. Germline V lookup: CDR1 LGHNA, CDR2 YNFKEQ. The ends were cut back, 0 bases at V and 1 base at J, with 7 bases in the middle. This CDR3 region has 15 residues. The CDR3 nucleotides read TGTGCCAGCAGCCAAGATCCAGGATCCTACAATGAGCAGTTCTTC. This sequence encodes CASSQDPGSYNEQFF.

The rearrangement joins TRBV18 to TRBJ1-1; D gene unclear. The CDR3 is made up of 15 amino acids. The germline V gene has CDR1 KGHSH and CDR2 LQKENI. V shed 2 bases and J shed 4 bases, with 14 bases lying between them. This CDR3 is CASSPAPGAFTEAFF. The CDR3, as DNA: TGTGCCAGCTCACCAGCCCCGGGAGCCTTCACTGAAGCTTTCTTT. Together with reference TRBV18 and TRBJ1-1, the CDR3 gives the full variable domain: NAGVMQNPRHLVRRRGQEARLRCSPMKGHSHVYWYRQLPEEGLKFMVYLQKENIIDESGMPKERFSAEFPKEGPSILRIQQVVRGDSAAYFCASSPAPGAFTEAFFGQGTRLTVV.

The gene calls are TRBV11-2 and TRBJ1-2; TRBD1 matches at 7 bases. This CDR3 is 13 amino acids long. The ends lost 5 bases at V and 8 bases at J; junction bases unmatched: 8. Germline V lookup: CDR1 SGHAT, CDR2 FQNNGV. The CDR3 coding sequence is TGTGCCAGCAGCGGCGACAGGGCTGAGGGCTACACCTTC. Encoded protein: CASSGDRAEGYTF.

V and J are TRBV5-6 and TRBJ1-2; the match to TRBD1 covers 12 bases. The CDR3 consists of 15 residues. Trimming removed 4 bases from V and 9 bases from J; junction bases left unmatched: 10. CDR1 SGHDT and CDR2 YYEEEE come from the germline V gene. CDR3 region: CASSAWDRGQSSYTF. In DNA, the CDR3 is TGTGCCAGCAGCGCGTGGGACAGGGGGCAATCTAGCTACACCTTC.

This clone was recorded a few times. CDR3 in amino acids: CASIQGTEAFF. The CDR3 DNA reads TGTGCCAGCATTCAGGGCACTGAAGCTTTCTTT. The chain employs TRBV2 and TRBJ1-1; the D gene is possibly TRBD1 (5 bases). The V and J ends lost 7 bases and 4 bases respectively, with 7 bases between them. In germline, CDR1 is SNHLY, CDR2 FYNNEI. The CDR3 has 11 amino acids.

The chain is built from TRBV3-1 (or the pseudogene TRBV3-2) and TRBJ2-7; TRBD2 aligns across 8 bases. This CDR3 has 14 amino acids. In germline, CDR1 is LGHDT, CDR2 YNNKEL (reference sequence). J was trimmed by 3 bases and V by 4 bases; bases with no gene match: 5. The chain's CDR3 is CASSPKRENYEQYF. The CDR3 nucleotides read TGTGCCAGCAGCCCGAAGCGGGAGAACTACGAGCAGTACTTC.

The genes are TRBV27 and TRBJ2-3; D is possibly TRBD1 (5 bases). From germline, CDR1 is MNHEY and CDR2 SMNVEV (reference sequence). Trimming took 6 bases from V and 2 from J, leaving 9 bases between them. This CDR3 contains 13 residues. This CDR3 reads CASRTAYTDTQYF. The CDR3 DNA follows: TGTGCCAGCAGGACAGCATACACAGATACGCAGTATTTT.

Comment on this clone: Additional DNA sequences in this sample encode the identical CDR3. J is TRBJ1-6 and V is TRBV7-8; weak D call: TRBD1 (6 bases). Germline-derived CDR1 and CDR2 are SGHVS and FQNEAQ. Trimming shortened V by 3 bases and J by 5 bases, and 8 bases separated the two germline ends. The CDR3 is 14 residues long. The CDR3 region is CASSLRTDNSPLHF. The CDR3, as DNA: TGTGCCAGCAGCTTGAGGACAGATAATTCACCCCTCCACTTT.

This clone came up once. The V gene is TRBV15, the J gene TRBJ1-6; 7 bases match TRBD1. Germline lookup yields CDR1 LNHNV and CDR2 YYDKDF (reference sequence). Unmatched junction bases numbered 7, after V lost 5 bases and J lost 6 bases. CDR3 length: 15 residues. As DNA, the CDR3 is TGTGCCACCAGCGAAAGACAGGGACCTAATTCACCCCTCCACTTT. Translation: CATSERQGPNSPLHF.

This clone has just a few counts. The CDR3 DNA sequence: TGTGCCAGCTCGCAACATGAGGACACTGAAGCTTTCTTT. As protein: CASSQHEDTEAFF. The gene calls are TRBV18 and TRBJ1-1; D is undetermined. Germline CDR1 reads KGHSH; CDR2 reads LQKENI. V dropped 6 bases and J dropped 3 bases, with 11 bases sitting between them. CDR3 length: 13 amino acids.

The V gene is TRBV11-2, the J gene TRBJ2-7; D possibly corresponds to TRBD1 (6 bases). This CDR3 region has 15 residues. Trimming left V 1 base short and J 3 bases short, with 13 bases between. CDR1 SGHAT and CDR2 FQNNGV come from the germline V gene. The CDR3 sequence: CASSLGRTVFYEQYF. In nucleotides, the CDR3 is TGTGCCAGCAGCTTAGGGCGGACAGTGTTCTACGAGCAGTACTTC.

The genes are TRBV7-2 and TRBJ1-2, with D possibly matching TRBD1 (6 bases). Per the germline V gene, CDR1 is SGHTA and CDR2 is FQGNSA. V lost 1 base and J 4 bases, leaving 10 bases between the germline ends. This CDR3 is 14 amino acids long. The CDR3 spells CASSLVRGGYGYTF. Here the CDR3 DNA reads TGTGCCAGCAGCTTAGTGAGGGGGGGCTATGGCTACACCTTC.

The V call is TRBV5-1, the J call TRBJ2-1, with 7 bases aligning to TRBD2. V lost 4 bases to trimming and J lost 1 base; unmatched junction nucleotides: 8. From germline, CDR1 is SGHRS and CDR2 YFSETQ. CDR3 size: 16 residues. The CDR3, as DNA: TGCGCCAGCAGCCAGATAGCGGGCCTATCCTACAATGAGCAGTTCTTC. This translates into CASSQIAGLSYNEQFF. The variable domain in full, completed from reference TRBV5-1 and TRBJ2-1, reads KAGVTQTPRYLIKTRGQQVTLSCSPISGHRSVSWYQQTPGQGLQFLFEYFSETQRNKGNFPGRFSGRQFSNSRSEMNVSTLELGDSALYLCASSQIAGLSYNEQFFGPGTRLTVL.

The chain is built from TRBV11-1 and TRBJ2-6, with a weak D call TRBD1 (5 bases). With 4 bases removed from V and 3 bases from J, the gap between germline ends came to 10 bases. The CDR3 has 15 residues. The germline CDR1 and CDR2 sequences are SGHAT and FQDESV (reference sequence). As DNA, the CDR3 is TGTGCCAGCAGCTCCCAGGGCGGTGGGGCCAACGTCCTGACTTTC. Translating gives CASSSQGGGANVLTF.

The chain couples TRBV19 to TRBJ1-5; D remains unclear. V was shortened by 3 bases and J by 6 bases, with 18 bases between the two germline ends. This CDR3 has 16 amino acids. Germline V gives CDR1 LNHDA, CDR2 SQIVND (reference sequence). For the CDR3, the DNA is TGTGCCAGTAGTATCTTCGCAGGTACGGTAACTCAGCCCCAGCATTTT. Protein: CASSIFAGTVTQPQHF.

The V gene is TRBV5-4, the J gene TRBJ2-1, with 9 bases identical to TRBD1. The CDR3 totals 15 residues. V trimming: 4 bases; J trimming: 1 base; junction bases outside the gene matches: 3. Germline lookup yields CDR1 SGHNT and CDR2 YYREEE (reference sequence). CDR3 sequence: CASSTGGSSYNEQFF. CDR3 nucleotide sequence: TGTGCCAGCAGCACAGGGGGCTCATCCTACAATGAGCAGTTCTTC. Based on the CDR3 plus reference TRBV5-4 and TRBJ2-1, the full variable domain is ETGVTQSPTHLIKTRGQQVTLRCSSQSGHNTVSWYQQALGQGPQFIFQYYREEENGRGNFPPRFSGLQFPNYSSELNVNALELDDSALYLCASSTGGSSYNEQFFGPGTRLTVL.

This chain connects TRBV6-5 to TRBJ1-1, with D possibly matching TRBD1 (5 bases). Germline V gives CDR1 MNHEY, CDR2 SVGAGI. The CDR3 spans 15 residues. With 7 bases removed from V and 11 bases from J, the gap between germline ends came to 26 bases. CDR3: CASTVNFPSGHPAFF. CDR3 nucleotides: TGTGCCAGCACCGTCAATTTCCCCTCAGGGCATCCGGCTTTCTTT.